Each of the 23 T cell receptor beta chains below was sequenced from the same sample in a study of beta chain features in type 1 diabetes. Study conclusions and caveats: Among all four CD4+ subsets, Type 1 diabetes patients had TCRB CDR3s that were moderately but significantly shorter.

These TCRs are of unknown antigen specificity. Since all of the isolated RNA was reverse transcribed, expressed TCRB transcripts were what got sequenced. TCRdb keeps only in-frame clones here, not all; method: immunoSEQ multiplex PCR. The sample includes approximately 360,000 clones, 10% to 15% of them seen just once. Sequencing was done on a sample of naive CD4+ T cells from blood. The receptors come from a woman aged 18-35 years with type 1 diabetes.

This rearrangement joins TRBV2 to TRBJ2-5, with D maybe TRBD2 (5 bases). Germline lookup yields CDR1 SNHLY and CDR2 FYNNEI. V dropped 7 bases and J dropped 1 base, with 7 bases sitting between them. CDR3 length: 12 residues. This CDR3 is CASKGSQETQYF. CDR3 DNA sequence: TGTGCCAGCAAAGGGAGCCAAGAGACCCAGTACTTC.

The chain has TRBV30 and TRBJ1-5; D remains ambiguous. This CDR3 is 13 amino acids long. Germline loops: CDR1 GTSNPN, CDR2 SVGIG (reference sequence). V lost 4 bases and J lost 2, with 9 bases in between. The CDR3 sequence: CAWNERGNQPQHF. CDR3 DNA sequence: TGTGCCTGGAATGAGCGAGGCAATCAGCCCCAGCATTTT.

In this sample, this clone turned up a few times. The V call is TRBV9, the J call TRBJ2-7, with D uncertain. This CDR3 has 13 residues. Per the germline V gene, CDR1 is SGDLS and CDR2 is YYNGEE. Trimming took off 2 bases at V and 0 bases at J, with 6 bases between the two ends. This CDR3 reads CASSVANSYEQYF. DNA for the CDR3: TGTGCCAGCAGCGTTGCGAACTCCTACGAGCAGTACTTC.

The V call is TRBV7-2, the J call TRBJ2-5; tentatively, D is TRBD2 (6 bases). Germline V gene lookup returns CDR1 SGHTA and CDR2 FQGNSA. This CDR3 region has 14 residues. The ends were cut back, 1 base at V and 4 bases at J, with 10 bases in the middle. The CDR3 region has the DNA TGTGCCAGCAGCTTAGTAGCGGTTCGAGAGACCCAGTACTTC. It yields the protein CASSLVAVRETQYF.

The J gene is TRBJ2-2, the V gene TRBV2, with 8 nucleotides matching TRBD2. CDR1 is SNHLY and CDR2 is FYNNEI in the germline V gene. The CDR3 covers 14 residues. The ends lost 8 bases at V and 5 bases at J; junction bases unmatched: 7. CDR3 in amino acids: CASHGSGATGELFF. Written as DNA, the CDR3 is TGTGCCAGCCACGGTAGCGGGGCAACCGGGGAGCTGTTTTTT.

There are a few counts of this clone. Written as DNA, the CDR3 is TGTGCCAGCAGTTACAGCAGGGATACCTACGAGCAGTACTTC. Protein sequence: CASSYSRDTYEQYF. This chain links TRBV6-5 with TRBJ2-7; D is possibly TRBD1 (5 bases). The V end was cut by 2 bases, the J end by 2 bases, with 10 bases between. CDR1 is MNHEY, CDR2 SVGAGI, per germline. CDR3 size: 14 residues.

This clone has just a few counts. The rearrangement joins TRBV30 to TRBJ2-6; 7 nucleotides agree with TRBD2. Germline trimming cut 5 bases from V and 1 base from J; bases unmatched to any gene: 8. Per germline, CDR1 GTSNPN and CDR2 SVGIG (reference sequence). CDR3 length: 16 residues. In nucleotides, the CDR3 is TGTGCCTGGGGGAGGGGAGGGGCTTCTGGGGCCAACGTCCTGACTTTC. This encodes CAWGRGGASGANVLTF.

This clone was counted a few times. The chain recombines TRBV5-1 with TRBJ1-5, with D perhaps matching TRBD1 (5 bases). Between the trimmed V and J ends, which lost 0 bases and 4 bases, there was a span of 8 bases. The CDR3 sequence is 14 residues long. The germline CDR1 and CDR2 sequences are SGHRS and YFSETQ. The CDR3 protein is CASSLGTPNQPQHF. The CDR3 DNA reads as TGCGCCAGCAGCTTGGGGACACCAAATCAGCCCCAGCATTTT.

The CDR3 sequence is CASSQGTGTGWNEQFF. The CDR3 DNA is TGTGCCAGCAGCCAAGGAACCGGGACAGGGTGGAATGAGCAGTTCTTC. The gene calls are TRBV14 and TRBJ2-1; the match to TRBD1 covers 9 bases. V trimming: 1 base; J trimming: 7 bases; junction bases outside the gene matches: 8. The CDR3 sequence is 16 residues long. Germline V gives CDR1 SGHDN, CDR2 FVKESK.

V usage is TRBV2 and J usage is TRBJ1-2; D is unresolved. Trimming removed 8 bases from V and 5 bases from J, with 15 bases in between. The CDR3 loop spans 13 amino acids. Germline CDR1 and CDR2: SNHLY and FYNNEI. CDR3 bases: TGTGCCAGCTACTCGGGAGCTTCTTATGGCTACACCTTC. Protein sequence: CASYSGASYGYTF. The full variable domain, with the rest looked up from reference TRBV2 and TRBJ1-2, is EPEVTQTPSHQVTQMGQEVILRCVPISNHLYFYWYRQILGQKVEFLVSFYNNEISEKSEIFDDQFSVERPDGSNFTLKIRSTKLEDSAMYFCASYSGASYGYTFGSGTRLTVV.

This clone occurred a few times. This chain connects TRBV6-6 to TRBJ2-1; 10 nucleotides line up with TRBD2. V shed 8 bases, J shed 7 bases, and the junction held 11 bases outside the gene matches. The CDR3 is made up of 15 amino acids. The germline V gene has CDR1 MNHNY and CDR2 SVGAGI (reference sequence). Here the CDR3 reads CASGARAGGRNEQFF. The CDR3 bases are TGTGCCAGCGGCGCGAGAGCGGGGGGGCGTAATGAGCAGTTCTTC.

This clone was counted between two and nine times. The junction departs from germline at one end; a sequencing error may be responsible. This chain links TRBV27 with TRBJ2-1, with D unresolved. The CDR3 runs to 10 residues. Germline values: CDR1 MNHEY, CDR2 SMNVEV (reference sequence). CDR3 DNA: TGCGTCGAGCCCTACAATGAGCAGTTCTTC. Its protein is CVEPYNEQFF.

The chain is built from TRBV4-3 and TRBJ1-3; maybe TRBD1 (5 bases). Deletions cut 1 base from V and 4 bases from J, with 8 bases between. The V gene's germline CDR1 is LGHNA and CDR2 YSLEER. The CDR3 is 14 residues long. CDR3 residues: CASSQVHRGNTIYF. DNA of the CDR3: TGCGCCAGCAGCCAAGTCCACAGGGGAAACACCATATATTTT.

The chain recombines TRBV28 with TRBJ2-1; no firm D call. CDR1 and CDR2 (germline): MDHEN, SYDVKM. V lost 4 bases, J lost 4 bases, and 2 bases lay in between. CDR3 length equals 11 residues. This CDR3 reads CASSSYNEQFF. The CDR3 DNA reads TGTGCCAGCAGTTCGTACAATGAGCAGTTCTTC. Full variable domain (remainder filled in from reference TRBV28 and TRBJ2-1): DVKVTQSSRYLVKRTGEKVFLECVQDMDHENMFWYRQDPGLGLRLIYFSYDVKMKEKGDIPEGYSVSREKKERFSLILESASTNQTSMYLCASSSYNEQFFGPGTRLTVL.

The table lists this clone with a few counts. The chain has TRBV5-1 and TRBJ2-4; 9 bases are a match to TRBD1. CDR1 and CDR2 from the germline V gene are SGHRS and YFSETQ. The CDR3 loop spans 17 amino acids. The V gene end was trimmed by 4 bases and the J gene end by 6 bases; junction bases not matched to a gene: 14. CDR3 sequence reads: CASSEGQGKTAGNIQYF. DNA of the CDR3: TGCGCCAGCAGCGAAGGACAGGGGAAAACCGCAGGAAACATTCAGTACTTC. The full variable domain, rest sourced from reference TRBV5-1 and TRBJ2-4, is KAGVTQTPRYLIKTRGQQVTLSCSPISGHRSVSWYQQTPGQGLQFLFEYFSETQRNKGNFPGRFSGRQFSNSRSEMNVSTLELGDSALYLCASSEGQGKTAGNIQYFGAGTRLSVL.

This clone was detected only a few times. The CDR3 DNA follows: TGCGCCAGCAGCCAGGGCGGACAAGGTACCCAGTACTTC. Encoded protein: CASSQGGQGTQYF. J is TRBJ2-5 and V is TRBV4-1, with D perhaps TRBD1 (5 bases). Germline V gives CDR1 MGHRA, CDR2 YSYEKL. Deletions cut 3 bases from V and 8 bases from J, with 13 bases between. CDR3 size: 13 residues.

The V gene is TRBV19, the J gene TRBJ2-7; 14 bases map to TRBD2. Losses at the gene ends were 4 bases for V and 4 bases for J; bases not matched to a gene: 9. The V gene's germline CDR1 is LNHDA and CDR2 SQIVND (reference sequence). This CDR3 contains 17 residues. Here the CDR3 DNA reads TGTGCCAGTAGTACGACGGGACTAGCGGGAGAGTTTTACGAGCAGTACTTC. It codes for CASSTTGLAGEFYEQYF.

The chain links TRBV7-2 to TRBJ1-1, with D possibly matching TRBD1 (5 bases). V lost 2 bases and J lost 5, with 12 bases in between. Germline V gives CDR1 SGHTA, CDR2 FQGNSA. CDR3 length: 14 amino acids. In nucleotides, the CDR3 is TGTGCCAGCAGCTTACTTGCAGGGCGGACTGAAGCTTTCTTT. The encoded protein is CASSLLAGRTEAFF.

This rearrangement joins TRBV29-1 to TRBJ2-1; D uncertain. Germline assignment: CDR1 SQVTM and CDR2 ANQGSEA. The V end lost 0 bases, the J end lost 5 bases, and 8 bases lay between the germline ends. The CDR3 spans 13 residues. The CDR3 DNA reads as TGCAGCGTTGAAGATCAAGCCGACAATGAGCAGTTCTTC. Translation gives CSVEDQADNEQFF.

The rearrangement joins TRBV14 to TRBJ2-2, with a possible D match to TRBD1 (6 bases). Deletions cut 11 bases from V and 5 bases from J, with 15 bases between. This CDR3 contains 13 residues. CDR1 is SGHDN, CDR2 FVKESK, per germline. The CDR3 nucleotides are TGTGCCTCCTCTGGGGGCGTGACCGGGGAGCTGTTTTTT. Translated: CASSGGVTGELFF.

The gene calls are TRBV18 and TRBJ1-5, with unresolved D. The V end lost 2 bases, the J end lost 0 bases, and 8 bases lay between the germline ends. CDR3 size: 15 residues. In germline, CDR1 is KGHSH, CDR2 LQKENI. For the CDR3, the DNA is TGTGCCAGCTCACCAGTGACAAATAGCAATCAGCCCCAGCATTTT. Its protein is CASSPVTNSNQPQHF.

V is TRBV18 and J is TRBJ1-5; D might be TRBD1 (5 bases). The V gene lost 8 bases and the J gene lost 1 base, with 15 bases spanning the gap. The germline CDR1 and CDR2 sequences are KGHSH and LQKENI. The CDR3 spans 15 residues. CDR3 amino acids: CASTPARGSNQPQHF. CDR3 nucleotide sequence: TGTGCCAGCACCCCGGCTCGGGGGAGCAATCAGCCCCAGCATTTT.

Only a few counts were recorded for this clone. CDR3 protein: CASSFGQAGYEQYF. Written as DNA, the CDR3 is TGTGCCAGCAGCTTCGGACAGGCGGGGTACGAGCAGTACTTC. V is TRBV5-4 and J is TRBJ2-7; D is perhaps TRBD1 (7 bases). This CDR3 contains 14 residues. The germline V and J ends were trimmed by 2 bases and 4 bases, with 13 bases remaining between them. Germline CDR1 is SGHNT and CDR2 is YYREEE (reference sequence).